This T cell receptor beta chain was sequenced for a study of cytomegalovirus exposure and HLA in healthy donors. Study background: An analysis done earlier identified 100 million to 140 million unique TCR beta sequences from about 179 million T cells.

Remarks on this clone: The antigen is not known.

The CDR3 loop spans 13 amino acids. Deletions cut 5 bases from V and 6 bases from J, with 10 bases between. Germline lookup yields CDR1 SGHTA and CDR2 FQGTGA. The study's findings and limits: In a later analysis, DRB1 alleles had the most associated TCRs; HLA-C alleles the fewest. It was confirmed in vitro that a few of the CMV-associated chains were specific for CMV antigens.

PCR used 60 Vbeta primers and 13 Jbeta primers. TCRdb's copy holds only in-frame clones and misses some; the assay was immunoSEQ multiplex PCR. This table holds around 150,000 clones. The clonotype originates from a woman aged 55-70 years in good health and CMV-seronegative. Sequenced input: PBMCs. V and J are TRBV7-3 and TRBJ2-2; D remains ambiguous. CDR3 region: CASSLLSAGELFF. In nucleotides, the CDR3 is TGTGCCAGCAGCCTTCTAAGCGCCGGGGAGCTGTTTTTT.